This TCR beta chain was retrieved from a study of T cell changes during pregnancy in multiple sclerosis. This table comes from immunoSEQ multiplex PCR, and its TCRdb copy is limited to in-frame clones, with some not included. The sample contains about 80,000 clones, just over 90% of which appear only once. CDR3 length: 11 residues. Deletions cut 1 base from V and 7 bases from J, with 3 bases between. CDR1 and CDR2 (germline): SGHDT, YYEEEE. This sequence joins TRBV5-6 and TRBJ2-1; no reliable D call. Sequenced material: peripheral blood, taken before pregnancy. The source is a female donor with multiple sclerosis, enrolled in a pregnancy study. CDR3 sequence: CASSLLNEQFF. CDR3 in DNA: TGTGCCAGCAGCTTGTTAAATGAGCAGTTCTTC.